This T cell receptor (beta chain) was identified in a study of OX40 agonist ivuxolimab in advanced cancers. Trimming removed 5 bases at V and 5 bases at J, with 22 bases between. Per germline, CDR1 SSHAT and CDR2 FNYEAQ (reference sequence). The CDR3 has 18 residues. Using immunoSEQ multiplex PCR, the repertoire was profiled, and TCRdb retains in-frame clones only, with some absent. There are about 31,000 clones in the sample; around 90% occur only once, and around three fifths lies in the top ten. This clone was detected once. The sample was CD4+ or CD8+ T cells sorted from blood, taken in a trial of the OX40 agonist ivuxolimab. The chain uses TRBV7-7 and TRBJ2-6; D unclear. The receptor comes from an adult with an advanced solid tumor such as melanoma, head and neck, liver or kidney cancer. CDR3 nucleotides: TGTGCCAGCAGCAATCAAAATAAGCCACAAAGTCGGGCCAACGTCCTGACTTTC. Encoded protein: CASSNQNKPQSRANVLTF.